One sample yielded the 31 T cell receptor beta chains listed below, sequenced in a study of T cells in Graves' hyperthyroidism and ophthalmopathy. Amplification of TCR beta CDR3 regions used RNA as the template. The TCR CDR3 was amplified in a first-round RT-PCR using the HTBI primer set. A single record per CDR3 protein comes from TCRdb applying MiXCR to the multiplex PCR reads. In the table there are 600,000 or so distinct CDR3 sequences, roughly 15% of which are singletons. Material for sequencing was blood. The receptors stem from a woman in her fifties or sixties with Graves' ophthalmopathy.

This clonotype appeared a few times. The V and J genes are TRBV18 and TRBJ2-1; no reliable D call. Trimming took off 2 bases at V and 0 bases at J, with 8 bases between the two ends. Looked up from germline, CDR1 is KGHSH and CDR2 is LQKENI. The CDR3 is 15 amino acids. CDR3 protein: CASSPWQNSYNEQFF. The CDR3 DNA reads as TGTGCCAGCTCACCATGGCAGAACTCCTACAATGAGCAGTTCTTC.

There are many counts of this clonotype. The chain couples TRBV6-6 to TRBJ2-3; 8 positions agree with TRBD2. Trimming took 2 bases from V and 0 from J; bases not matched to a gene: 7. Germline loops: CDR1 MNHNY, CDR2 SVGAGI (reference sequence). The length of the CDR3 is 17 residues. In DNA form, the CDR3 reads TGTGCCAGCAGTTACGCTGCTAGCGGGTCTAGCACAGATACGCAGTATTTT. Encoded protein: CASSYAASGSSTDTQYF.

The genes are TRBV18 and TRBJ1-6; 9 nucleotides align to TRBD1. The J segment lost 6 bases and the V segment lost 2 bases, leaving 14 bases of the junction unmatched. The CDR3 has 19 residues. Germline V lookup: CDR1 KGHSH, CDR2 LQKENI. DNA of the CDR3: TGTGCCAGCTCACCAGCGTTAAACTACAGGGGGCGCGGTAATTCACCCCTCCACTTT. Its translation: CASSPALNYRGRGNSPLHF.

The count of this clonotype is one. The chain employs TRBV9 and TRBJ2-1; D not certain. Germline V gives CDR1 SGDLS, CDR2 YYNGEE. The V and J ends lost 0 bases and 7 bases respectively, with 20 bases between them. The CDR3 has 17 residues. The CDR3 here is CASSVDPSRSLWNEQFF. Written as DNA, the CDR3 is TGTGCCAGCAGCGTAGATCCCAGCAGGAGTCTGTGGAATGAGCAGTTCTTC. Variable domain in full (rest from reference TRBV9 and TRBJ2-1): DSGVTQTPKHLITATGQRVTLRCSPRSGDLSVYWYQQSLDQGLQFLIQYYNGEERAKGNILERFSAQQFPDLHSELNLSSLELGDSALYFCASSVDPSRSLWNEQFFGPGTRLTVL.

This clonotype was found many times. The rearrangement uses TRBV7-2 and TRBJ2-7; perhaps D is TRBD1 or TRBD2 (5 bases each). Germline values: CDR1 SGHTA, CDR2 FQGNSA. The CDR3 loop spans 14 amino acids. The germline V and J ends were trimmed by 0 bases and 6 bases, with 12 bases remaining between them. CDR3 in amino acids: CASSLAGYGGEQYF. The CDR3, as DNA: TGTGCCAGCAGCTTAGCTGGATATGGGGGCGAGCAGTACTTC.

This clonotype was observed at least ten times. The V and J genes are TRBV12-3 or TRBV12-4 and TRBJ1-1, with no clear D. V lost 2 bases and J lost 4, with 8 bases in between. The CDR3 extends over 13 amino acids. DNA for the CDR3: TGTGCCAGCAGTTTAACAGAGTCCACTGAAGCTTTCTTT. Its protein product is CASSLTESTEAFF.

The table lists this clonotype with many counts. The chain is built from TRBV3-1 and TRBJ1-2, with 7 bases fitting TRBD1. This CDR3 is built from 17 residues. The germline V gene has CDR1 LGHDT and CDR2 YNNKEL (reference sequence). J lost 2 bases, V lost 0 bases, and 9 bases had no gene match. This CDR3 reads CASSQEVGGGLNYGYTF. The CDR3 DNA follows: TGTGCCAGCAGCCAAGAGGTTGGAGGGGGCCTAAACTATGGCTACACCTTC.

This clonotype has at least ten counts. This chain uses TRBV11-2 with TRBJ1-1; D not certain. Trimming removed 10 bases at V and 4 bases at J, with 10 bases between. There are 11 residues in the CDR3. Germline values: CDR1 SGHAT, CDR2 FQNNGV. CDR3 loop: CATEAPTEAFF. The CDR3 DNA reads as TGTGCCACCGAGGCCCCCACTGAAGCTTTCTTT.

This clonotype was counted ten times or more. The gene calls are TRBV9 and TRBJ2-1, with 13 bases identical to TRBD2. Trimming took 0 bases from V and 7 from J; bases not matched to a gene: 1. Germline CDR1 reads SGDLS; CDR2 reads YYNGEE. The CDR3 spans 15 residues. In DNA, the CDR3 is TGTGCCAGCAGCGTAGGACTAGCGGGAGGAAATGAGCAGTTCTTC. Its protein product is CASSVGLAGGNEQFF.

This clonotype was observed at least ten times. The rearrangement uses TRBV11-1 and TRBJ2-5, with 7 positions matching TRBD1. V lost 5 bases, J lost 2 bases, and 5 bases stayed unmatched. Per the germline V gene, CDR1 is SGHAT and CDR2 is FQDESV (reference sequence). There are 14 residues in the CDR3. Here the CDR3 DNA reads TGTGCCAGCAGCCTCGGGACAGAACAAGAGACCCAGTACTTC. This gives the protein CASSLGTEQETQYF. Filled out from reference TRBV11-1 and TRBJ2-5, the complete variable domain reads EAEVAQSPRYKITEKSQAVAFWCDPISGHATLYWYRQILGQGPELLVQFQDESVVDDSQLPKDRFSAERLKGVDSTLKIQPAELGDSAMYLCASSLGTEQETQYFGPGTRLLVL.

This clonotype was picked up many times. The rearrangement uses TRBV28 and TRBJ2-3; no clear D gene. This CDR3 is 12 amino acids long. The germline V and J ends were trimmed by 3 bases and 4 bases, with 5 bases remaining between them. Germline lookup yields CDR1 MDHEN and CDR2 SYDVKM. CDR3 bases: TGTGCCAGCAGTTTCGGATCAGATACGCAGTATTTT. Protein: CASSFGSDTQYF.

This clonotype was counted a few times. The chain couples TRBV9 to TRBJ2-1; 7 bases line up with TRBD1. Germline trimming cut 4 bases from V and 1 base from J; bases unmatched to any gene: 8. The germline V gene encodes CDR1 SGDLS and CDR2 YYNGEE. The CDR3 totals 16 residues. The CDR3 DNA reads as TGTGCCAGCAGCCCCCAGGGGGATCCTTCCTACAATGAGCAGTTCTTC. Translated: CASSPQGDPSYNEQFF.

This clonotype was detected ten times or more. The chain couples TRBV27 to TRBJ2-3; 7 positions agree with TRBD2. V lost 3 bases, J lost 5 bases, and 8 bases stayed unmatched. Germline CDR1 reads MNHEY; CDR2 reads SMNVEV (reference sequence). The CDR3 totals 15 residues. This CDR3 is CASSFQGLVGDTQYF. The CDR3, as DNA: TGTGCCAGCAGTTTTCAAGGACTAGTGGGAGATACGCAGTATTTT.

V usage is TRBV9 and J usage is TRBJ1-6, with D uncertain. The germline V gene has CDR1 SGDLS and CDR2 YYNGEE. V lost 0 bases and J 1 base, leaving 2 bases between the germline ends. There are 14 residues in the CDR3. The CDR3 DNA reads as TGTGCCAGCAGCGTAGATTCCTATAATTCACCCCTCCACTTT. This sequence encodes CASSVDSYNSPLHF.

This clonotype has a count of ten or more. The V and J genes are TRBV18 and TRBJ2-7, with TRBD2 identical over 7 bases. This CDR3 comprises 15 residues. Germline CDR1 KGHSH, CDR2 LQKENI. With V trimmed by 2 bases and J by 3 bases, 7 bases remained unmatched. In DNA, the CDR3 is TGTGCCAGCTCACCAGGGCTAGCGGACAACTACGAGCAGTACTTC. It translates to CASSPGLADNYEQYF.

The gene calls are TRBV6-5 and TRBJ2-3; 7 bases fit TRBD2. Unmatched junction bases numbered 7, after V lost 0 bases and J lost 7 bases. Germline V gene lookup returns CDR1 MNHEY and CDR2 SVGAGI. This CDR3 comprises 15 residues. Here the CDR3 DNA reads TGTGCCAGCAGTTACTCGGGAGGGGTCGAGAATACGCAGTATTTT. It yields the protein CASSYSGGVENTQYF.

This clonotype has a count of ten or more. This chain links TRBV11-3 with TRBJ1-1; D is unresolved. Per the germline V gene, CDR1 is SGHNT and CDR2 is YENEEA. V dropped 4 bases and J dropped 1 base, with 16 bases sitting between them. The CDR3 has 16 amino acids. CDR3 sequence: CASSSGKGRTNTEAFF. In nucleotides, the CDR3 is TGTGCCAGCAGCTCCGGGAAGGGCAGGACGAACACTGAAGCTTTCTTT.

This clonotype has just a few counts. The rearrangement links TRBV29-1 to TRBJ2-7, with D hard to call. CDR1 is SQVTM and CDR2 is ANQGSEA in the germline V gene. The CDR3 spans 14 residues. Trimming took off 4 bases at V and 0 bases at J, with 13 bases between the two ends. The CDR3 reads CSVASGRSSYEQYF. DNA for the CDR3: TGCAGCGTTGCCTCGGGTCGGAGCTCCTACGAGCAGTACTTC.

This clonotype has ten or more counts. This chain links TRBV5-6 with TRBJ2-5, with D hard to call. Germline CDR1 SGHDT, CDR2 YYEEEE. There are 17 residues in the CDR3. The V and J ends lost 0 bases and 0 bases respectively, with 15 bases between them. The CDR3 reads CASSLVFQLDNQETQYF. The CDR3 DNA reads TGTGCCAGCAGCTTGGTGTTCCAGCTGGATAACCAAGAGACCCAGTACTTC.

The chain recombines TRBV27 with TRBJ1-2; 8 bases are a match to TRBD1. The CDR3 has 17 residues. Trimming removed 3 bases from V and 5 bases from J; junction bases left unmatched: 14. CDR1 and CDR2 from the germline V gene are MNHEY and SMNVEV (reference sequence). The CDR3 loop reads CASSFYSSSGGSYGYTF. The CDR3 DNA follows: TGTGCCAGCAGTTTCTATTCGTCGTCAGGGGGCAGTTATGGCTACACCTTC.

This clonotype was picked up a small number of times. This chain uses TRBV19 with TRBJ1-1, with 7 bases that match TRBD1. The CDR3 runs 15 residues. Germline loops: CDR1 LNHDA, CDR2 SQIVND (reference sequence). The V and J ends lost 5 bases and 6 bases, in that order; junction bases with no gene match: 12. CDR3 sequence (DNA): TGTGCCAGTAGTGTCAGACAGGGTATAGGCTCTGAAGCTTTCTTT. Protein product: CASSVRQGIGSEAFF.

The chain combines TRBV6-2 or TRBV6-3 with TRBJ2-7, with TRBD1 matching over 7 bases. This CDR3 contains 17 residues. V shed 0 bases and J 2 bases; nucleotides not matched to a gene: 10. CDR1 MNHEY and CDR2 SVGEGT come from the germline V gene. For the CDR3, the DNA is TGTGCCAGCAGTTACTCGAACGCCGGGACAGCTGCCTACGAGCAGTACTTC. This codes for CASSYSNAGTAAYEQYF.

This chain links TRBV7-2 with TRBJ2-7; either TRBD1 or TRBD2 may supply D (6 bases each). Germline V CDR1 and CDR2: SGHTA, FQGNSA. The CDR3 covers 14 residues. V was clipped by 2 bases and J by 4 bases, with 12 bases between them. DNA of the CDR3: TGTGCCAGCAGCTTAAAAGTAGGGGGGTACGAGCAGTACTTC. Protein sequence: CASSLKVGGYEQYF. Using reference TRBV7-2 and TRBJ2-7 for the parts outside the CDR3, the full variable domain is GAGVSQSPSNKVTEKGKDVELRCDPISGHTALYWYRQSLGQGLEFLIYFQGNSAPDKSGLPSDRFSAERTGGSVSTLTIQRTQQEDSAVYLCASSLKVGGYEQYFGPGTRLTVT.

This clonotype was counted ten times or more. The CDR3 nucleotides read TGCGCCAGCAGCACGACTAGGAACCAAGAGACCCAGTACTTC. It codes for CASSTTRNQETQYF. The rearrangement uses TRBV5-1 and TRBJ2-5, with D maybe TRBD2 (6 bases). V lost 4 bases, J lost 0 bases, and 10 bases lay in between. Germline CDR1 is SGHRS and CDR2 is YFSETQ. CDR3 length: 14 residues. Filled out from reference TRBV5-1 and TRBJ2-5, the complete variable domain reads KAGVTQTPRYLIKTRGQQVTLSCSPISGHRSVSWYQQTPGQGLQFLFEYFSETQRNKGNFPGRFSGRQFSNSRSEMNVSTLELGDSALYLCASSTTRNQETQYFGPGTRLLVL.

This clonotype came up many times. This sequence joins TRBV29-1 and TRBJ2-3, with D perhaps TRBD2 (6 bases). This CDR3 contains 14 residues. The germline V and J ends were trimmed by 4 bases and 1 base, with 12 bases remaining between them. CDR1 is SQVTM and CDR2 is ANQGSEA in the germline V gene. CDR3 sequence: CSVGVGSRTDTQYF. In nucleotides, the CDR3 is TGCAGCGTTGGGGTCGGGAGCCGCACAGATACGCAGTATTTT.

This clonotype came up a few times. J is TRBJ1-2 and V is TRBV20-1; TRBD1 aligns across 9 bases. J lost 4 bases, V lost 4 bases, and 16 bases had no gene match. There are 17 residues in the CDR3. Germline values: CDR1 DFQATT, CDR2 SNEGSKA (reference sequence). CDR3 bases: TGCAGTGCTACGAACCCGACAGGGGGAGGGTTGGGCTATGGCTACACCTTC. This translates into CSATNPTGGGLGYGYTF.

V and J are TRBV2 and TRBJ2-3; TRBD1 matches at 7 bases. CDR3 length equals 17 residues. Trimming removed 6 bases from V and 0 bases from J; junction bases left unmatched: 12. Germline lookup yields CDR1 SNHLY and CDR2 FYNNEI. CDR3 loop: CASRGTVSETSTDTQYF. The DNA of the CDR3 is TGTGCCAGCAGAGGGACAGTATCCGAGACTAGCACAGATACGCAGTATTTT.

This clonotype was seen many times. The chain combines TRBV28 with TRBJ2-5, with TRBD2 matching 10 bases. Losses at the gene ends were 3 bases for V and 2 bases for J; bases not matched to a gene: 3. There are 15 residues in the CDR3. Germline V lookup: CDR1 MDHEN, CDR2 SYDVKM. The CDR3: CASSFSGRIQETQYF. In nucleotides, the CDR3 is TGTGCCAGCAGTTTTAGCGGGAGGATACAAGAGACCCAGTACTTC.

This clonotype was seen a few times. The chain combines TRBV4-3 with TRBJ2-7, with TRBD2 identical over 9 bases. The CDR3 sequence is 16 residues long. Germline-derived CDR1 and CDR2 are LGHNA and YSLEER. V trimming: 0 bases; J trimming: 2 bases; junction bases outside the gene matches: 5. The CDR3 DNA is TGCGCCAGCAGCCAAGAACGTCTAGCGGGAACCTACGAGCAGTACTTC. Translated, it gives CASSQERLAGTYEQYF.

This clonotype was observed a handful of times. This chain uses TRBV11-3 with TRBJ2-1, with 7 bases matching TRBD2. The CDR3 is made up of 13 amino acids. Germline V gives CDR1 SGHNT, CDR2 YENEEA. With V trimmed by 4 bases and J by 6 bases, 3 bases remained unmatched. Here the CDR3 reads CASSYTGGNEQFF. The CDR3 coding sequence is TGTGCCAGCAGCTACACGGGAGGCAATGAGCAGTTCTTC.

This clonotype was recorded at least ten times. The CDR3 sequence is CASSYILLGATNEKLFF. Written as DNA, the CDR3 is TGTGCCAGCAGCTACATCTTGTTGGGGGCCACTAATGAAAAACTGTTTTTT. The V and J genes are TRBV7-8 and TRBJ1-4, with TRBD1 as a possible D gene (6 bases). Germline CDR1 reads SGHVS; CDR2 reads FQNEAQ. Deletions cut 4 bases from V and 2 bases from J, with 17 bases between. This CDR3 has 17 residues. Variable domain in full (rest from reference TRBV7-8 and TRBJ1-4): GAGVSQSPRYKVAKRGQDVALRCDPISGHVSLFWYQQALGQGPEFLTYFQNEAQLDKSGLPSDRFFAERPEGSVSTLKIQRTQQEDSAVYLCASSYILLGATNEKLFFGSGTQLSVL.